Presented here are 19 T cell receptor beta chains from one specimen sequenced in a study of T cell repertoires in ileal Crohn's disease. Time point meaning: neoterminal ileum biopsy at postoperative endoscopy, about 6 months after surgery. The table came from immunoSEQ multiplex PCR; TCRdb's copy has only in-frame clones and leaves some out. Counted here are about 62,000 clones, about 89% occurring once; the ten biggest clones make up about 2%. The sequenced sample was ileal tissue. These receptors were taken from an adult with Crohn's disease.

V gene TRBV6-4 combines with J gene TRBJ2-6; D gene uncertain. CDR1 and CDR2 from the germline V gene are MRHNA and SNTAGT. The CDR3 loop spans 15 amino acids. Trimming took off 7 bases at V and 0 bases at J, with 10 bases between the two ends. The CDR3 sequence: CASMLSSSGANVLTF. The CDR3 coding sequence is TGTGCCAGCATGCTGTCTAGCTCTGGGGCCAACGTCCTGACTTTC.

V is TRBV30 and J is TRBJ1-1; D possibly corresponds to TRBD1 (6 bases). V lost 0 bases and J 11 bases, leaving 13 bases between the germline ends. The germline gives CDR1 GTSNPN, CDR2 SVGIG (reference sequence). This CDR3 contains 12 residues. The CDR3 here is CAWSVRGGFAFF. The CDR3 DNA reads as TGTGCCTGGAGTGTACGCGGGGGCTTCGCTTTCTTT.

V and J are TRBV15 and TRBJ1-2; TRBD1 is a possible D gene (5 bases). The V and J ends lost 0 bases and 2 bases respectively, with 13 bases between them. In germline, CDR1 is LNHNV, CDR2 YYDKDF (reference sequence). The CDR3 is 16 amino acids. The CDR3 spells CATSRDGGAENYGYTF. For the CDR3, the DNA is TGTGCCACCAGCAGAGATGGAGGGGCCGAGAACTATGGCTACACCTTC.

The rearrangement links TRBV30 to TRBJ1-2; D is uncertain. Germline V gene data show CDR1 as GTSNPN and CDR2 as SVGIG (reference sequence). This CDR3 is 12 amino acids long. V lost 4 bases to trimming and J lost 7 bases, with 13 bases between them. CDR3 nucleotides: TGTGCCTGGATATACAGTGCCGCTGGCTACACCTTC. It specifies CAWIYSAAGYTF.

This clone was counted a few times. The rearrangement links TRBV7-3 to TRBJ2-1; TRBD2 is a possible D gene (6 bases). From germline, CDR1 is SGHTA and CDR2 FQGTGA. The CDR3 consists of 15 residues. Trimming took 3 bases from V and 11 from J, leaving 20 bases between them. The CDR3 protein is CASSLDGRASSQQFF. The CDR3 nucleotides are TGTGCCAGCAGCTTGGACGGGAGAGCCTCCTCTCAGCAGTTCTTC.

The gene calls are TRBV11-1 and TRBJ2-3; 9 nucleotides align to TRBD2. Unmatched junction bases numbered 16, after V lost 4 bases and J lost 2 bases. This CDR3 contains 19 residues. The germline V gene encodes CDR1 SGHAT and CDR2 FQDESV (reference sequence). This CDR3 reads CASSSDRRRAGGTTDTQYF. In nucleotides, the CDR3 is TGTGCCAGCAGCTCCGACCGACGCCGGGCGGGAGGGACCACAGATACGCAGTATTTT.

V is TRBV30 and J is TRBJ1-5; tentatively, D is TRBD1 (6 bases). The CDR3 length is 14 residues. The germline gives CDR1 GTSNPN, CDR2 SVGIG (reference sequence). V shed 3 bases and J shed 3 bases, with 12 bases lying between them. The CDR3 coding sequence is TGTGCCTGGAGACAGGGAGGGGACAATCAGCCCCAGCATTTT. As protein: CAWRQGGDNQPQHF. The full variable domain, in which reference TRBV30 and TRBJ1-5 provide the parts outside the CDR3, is SQTIHQWPATLVQPVGSPLSLECTVEGTSNPNLYWYRQAAGRGLQLLFYSVGIGQISSEVPQNLSASRPQDRQFILSSKKLLLSDSGFYLCAWRQGGDNQPQHFGDGTRLSIL.

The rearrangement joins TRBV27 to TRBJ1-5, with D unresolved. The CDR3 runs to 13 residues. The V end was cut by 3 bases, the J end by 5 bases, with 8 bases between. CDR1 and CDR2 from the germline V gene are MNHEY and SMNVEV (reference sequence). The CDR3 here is CASSFQADQPQHF. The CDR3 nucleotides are TGTGCCAGCAGTTTCCAGGCCGATCAGCCCCAGCATTTT.

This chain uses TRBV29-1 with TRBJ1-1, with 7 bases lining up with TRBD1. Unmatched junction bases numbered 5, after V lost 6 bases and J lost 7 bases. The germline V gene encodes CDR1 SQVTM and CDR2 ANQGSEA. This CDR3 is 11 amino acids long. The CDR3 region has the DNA TGCAGCGTCACCAGGGGGTATGAAGCTTTCTTT. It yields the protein CSVTRGYEAFF. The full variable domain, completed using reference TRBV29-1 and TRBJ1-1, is SAVISQKPSRDICQRGTSLTIQCQVDSQVTMMFWYRQQPGQSLTLIATANQGSEATYESGFVIDKFPISRPNLTFSTLTVSNMSPEDSSIYLCSVTRGYEAFFGQGTRLTVV.

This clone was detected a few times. CDR3 protein: CATRRTGATDTQYF. The CDR3 DNA reads TGTGCCACCCGTAGGACAGGGGCCACAGATACGCAGTATTTT. The V gene is TRBV19, the J gene TRBJ2-3; 9 positions match TRBD1. The CDR3 runs 14 residues. The ends lost 10 bases at V and 2 bases at J; junction bases unmatched: 7. The germline V gene encodes CDR1 LNHDA and CDR2 SQIVND (reference sequence).

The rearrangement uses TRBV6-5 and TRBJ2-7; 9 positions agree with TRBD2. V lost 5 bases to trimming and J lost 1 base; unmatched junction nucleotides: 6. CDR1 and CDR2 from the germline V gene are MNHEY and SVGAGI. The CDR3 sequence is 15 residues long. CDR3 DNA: TGTGCCAGCAGTGCGGGGGGGCCTGGGTCCTACGAGCAGTACGTC. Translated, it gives CASSAGGPGSYEQYV.

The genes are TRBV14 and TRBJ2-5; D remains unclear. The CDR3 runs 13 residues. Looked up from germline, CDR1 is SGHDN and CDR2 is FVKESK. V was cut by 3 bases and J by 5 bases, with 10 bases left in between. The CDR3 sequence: CASSHPPRETQYF. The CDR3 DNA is TGTGCCAGCAGCCATCCCCCCCGGGAGACCCAGTACTTC. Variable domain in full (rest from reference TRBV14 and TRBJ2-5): EAGVTQFPSHSVIEKGQTVTLRCDPISGHDNLYWYRRVMGKEIKFLLHFVKESKQDESGMPNNRFLAERTGGTYSTLKVQPAELEDSGVYFCASSHPPRETQYFGPGTRLLVL.

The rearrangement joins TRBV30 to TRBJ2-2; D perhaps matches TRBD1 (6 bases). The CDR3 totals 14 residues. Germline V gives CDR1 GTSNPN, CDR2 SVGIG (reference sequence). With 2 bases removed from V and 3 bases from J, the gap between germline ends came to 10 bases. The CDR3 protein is CAWSRTAYTGELFF. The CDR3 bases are TGTGCCTGGAGTAGGACAGCGTACACCGGGGAGCTGTTTTTT.

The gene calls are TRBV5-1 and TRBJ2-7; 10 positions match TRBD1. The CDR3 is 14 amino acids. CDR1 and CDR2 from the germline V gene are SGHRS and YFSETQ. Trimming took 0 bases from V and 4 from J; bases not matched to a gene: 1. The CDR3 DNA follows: TGCGCCAGCAGCTTGGGGACAGGGGGTTACGAGCAGTACGTC. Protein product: CASSLGTGGYEQYV.

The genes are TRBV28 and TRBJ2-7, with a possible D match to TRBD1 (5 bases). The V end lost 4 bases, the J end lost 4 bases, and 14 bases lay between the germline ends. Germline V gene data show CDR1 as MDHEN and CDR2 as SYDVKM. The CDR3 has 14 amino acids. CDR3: CASSSRGLGYEQYV. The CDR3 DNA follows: TGTGCCAGCAGTTCTAGGGGCCTGGGATACGAGCAGTACGTC.

CDR3 region: CASRPGEVLNTEAFF. CDR3 coding DNA: TGCGCCAGCAGACCGGGGGAGGTACTGAACACTGAAGCTTTCTTT. The chain recombines TRBV4-1 with TRBJ1-1; the D gene is possibly TRBD1 (5 bases). V was clipped by 6 bases and J by 0 bases, with 14 bases between them. Germline assignment: CDR1 MGHRA and CDR2 YSYEKL. This CDR3 is 15 amino acids long.

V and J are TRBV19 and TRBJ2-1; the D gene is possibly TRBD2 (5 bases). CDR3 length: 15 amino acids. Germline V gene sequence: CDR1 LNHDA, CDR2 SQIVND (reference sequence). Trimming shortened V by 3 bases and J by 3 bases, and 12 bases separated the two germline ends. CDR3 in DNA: TGTGCCAGTAGTATTTCAGCGGAGCTCTACAATGAGCAGTTCTTC. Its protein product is CASSISAELYNEQFF. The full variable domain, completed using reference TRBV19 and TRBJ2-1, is DGGITQSPKYLFRKEGQNVTLSCEQNLNHDAMYWYRQDPGQGLRLIYYSQIVNDFQKGDIAEGYSVSREKKESFPLTVTSAQKNPTAFYLCASSISAELYNEQFFGPGTRLTVL.

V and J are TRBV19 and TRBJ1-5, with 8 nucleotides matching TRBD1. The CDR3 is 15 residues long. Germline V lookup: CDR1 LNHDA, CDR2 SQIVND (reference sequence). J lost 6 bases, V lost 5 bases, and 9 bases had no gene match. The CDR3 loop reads CASSVGQGGGQPQHF. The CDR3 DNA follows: TGTGCCAGTAGTGTTGGACAGGGAGGGGGTCAGCCCCAGCATTTT.

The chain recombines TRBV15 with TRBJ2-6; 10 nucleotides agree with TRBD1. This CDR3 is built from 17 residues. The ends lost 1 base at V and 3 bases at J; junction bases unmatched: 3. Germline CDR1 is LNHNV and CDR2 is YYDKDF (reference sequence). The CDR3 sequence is CATSRGQGAGGANVLTF. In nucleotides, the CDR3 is TGTGCCACCAGCAGAGGACAGGGGGCGGGTGGGGCCAACGTCCTGACTTTC.